The next 32 T cell receptor beta chains were all read from a single sample in a study of cytomegalovirus exposure and HLA in healthy donors. In the PCR, 60 Vbeta and 13 Jbeta primers were used. Produced via immunoSEQ multiplex PCR; TCRdb's table is partial and in-frame only. This table has about 160,000 clones, roughly 80% appearing once. Sequencing was carried out using PBMCs. These receptor sequences come from a male donor in good health and CMV-seronegative.

The rearrangement joins TRBV7-3 to TRBJ2-2; D is unresolved. The CDR3 covers 16 residues. V lost 0 bases and J lost 0, with 8 bases in between. In germline, CDR1 is SGHTA, CDR2 FQGTGA. The CDR3 here is CASSLTLPTNTGELFF. CDR3 DNA sequence: TGTGCCAGCAGCTTAACTCTCCCTACGAACACCGGGGAGCTGTTTTTT.

The chain has TRBV5-4 and TRBJ2-3; D perhaps matches TRBD2 (5 bases). V shed 0 bases and J shed 2 bases, with 10 bases lying between them. This CDR3 region has 15 residues. The germline CDR1 and CDR2 sequences are SGHNT and YYREEE (reference sequence). The CDR3 spells CASSLGRRTTDTQYF. The CDR3 nucleotides are TGTGCCAGCAGCTTGGGGCGGAGGACCACAGATACGCAGTATTTT.

The CDR3 reads CASSETGGGELFF. CDR3 coding DNA: TGTGCCAGCAGCGAAACGGGGGGCGGGGAGCTGTTTTTT. This sequence joins TRBV7-6 and TRBJ2-2; 7 bases align to TRBD2. The V segment lost 5 bases and the J segment 7 bases; nucleotides outside the gene matches: 4. CDR1 and CDR2 from the germline V gene are SGHVS and FNYEAQ. The CDR3 runs 13 residues.

The genes are TRBV9 and TRBJ2-1; 8 bases fit TRBD2. The germline gives CDR1 SGDLS, CDR2 YYNGEE. The CDR3 extends over 14 amino acids. V was pared by 2 bases and J by 7 bases, with 5 bases of the junction left unmatched. DNA of the CDR3: TGTGCCAGCAGCGTTGCGGGGGGTATGAATGAGCAGTTCTTC. Translated, it gives CASSVAGGMNEQFF.

V and J are TRBV15 and TRBJ1-3; D is ambiguous. V lost 0 bases and J lost 3, with 3 bases in between. The CDR3 loop spans 13 amino acids. Germline values: CDR1 LNHNV, CDR2 YYDKDF (reference sequence). The CDR3 sequence: CATSRDRGNTIYF. CDR3 DNA sequence: TGTGCCACCAGCAGAGATCGTGGAAACACCATATATTTT.

The rearrangement uses TRBV19 and TRBJ2-1, with 7 bases aligning to TRBD1. Germline V gene data show CDR1 as LNHDA and CDR2 as SQIVND (reference sequence). The CDR3 consists of 16 residues. V dropped 5 bases and J dropped 8; count of bases not matched to a gene: 15. The CDR3 is CASSPISGGGSDEQFF. CDR3 sequence (DNA): TGTGCCAGTAGTCCAATCTCAGGGGGTGGTTCGGATGAGCAGTTCTTC.

This chain links TRBV25-1 with TRBJ1-2, with a weak D call TRBD1 (5 bases). The CDR3 is made up of 12 amino acids. The V gene lost 6 bases and the J gene lost 5 bases, with 10 bases spanning the gap. Germline lookup yields CDR1 MGHDK and CDR2 SYGVNS. DNA for the CDR3: TGTGCCAGCAGGGGCGGGGCTTATGGCTACACCTTC. This gives the protein CASRGGAYGYTF.

The table lists this clone with a count of one. The rearrangement joins TRBV2 to TRBJ2-1, with TRBD1 matching over 7 bases. There are 16 residues in the CDR3. V shed 6 bases, J shed 0 bases, and the junction held 8 bases outside the gene matches. Germline V gene data show CDR1 as SNHLY and CDR2 as FYNNEI. CDR3 sequence: CASSREGASSYNEQFF. The CDR3 DNA reads TGTGCCAGCAGCCGAGAGGGGGCCAGCTCCTACAATGAGCAGTTCTTC.

The sample holds one count of this clone. The rearrangement links TRBV11-1 to TRBJ2-3, with a possible D match to TRBD1 (6 bases). Germline assignment: CDR1 SGHAT and CDR2 FQDESV (reference sequence). V lost 1 base and J 1 base, leaving 12 bases between the germline ends. The length of the CDR3 is 16 residues. CDR3: CASSLGANRGTDTQYF. Written as DNA, the CDR3 is TGTGCCAGCAGCTTAGGGGCAAACAGGGGCACAGATACGCAGTATTTT.

The chain employs TRBV10-3 and TRBJ2-3, with 8 bases identical to TRBD2. The CDR3 spans 15 residues. The J segment lost 3 bases and the V segment lost 0 bases, leaving 2 bases of the junction unmatched. The V gene's germline CDR1 is ENHRY and CDR2 SYGVKD. CDR3 region: CAISESSGRTDTQYF. The CDR3, as DNA: TGTGCCATCAGTGAGTCCAGCGGGAGAACAGATACGCAGTATTTT.

The chain links TRBV27 to TRBJ1-1; 9 bases match TRBD1. Germline trimming cut 6 bases from V and 6 bases from J; bases unmatched to any gene: 8. The germline CDR1 and CDR2 sequences are MNHEY and SMNVEV (reference sequence). The CDR3 runs to 14 residues. The CDR3 DNA is TGTGCCAGCAGGAAACAGGGGGCTCTCGCTGAAGCTTTCTTT. Residues: CASRKQGALAEAFF.

The rearrangement links TRBV7-9 to TRBJ1-4; 7 nucleotides agree with TRBD1. With V trimmed by 5 bases and J by 1 base, 7 bases remained unmatched. The CDR3 runs to 16 residues. The V gene's germline CDR1 is SEHNR and CDR2 FQNEAQ (reference sequence). The CDR3 loop reads CASSGWDRLTNEKLFF. CDR3 nucleotides: TGTGCCAGCAGCGGATGGGACAGACTAACTAATGAAAAACTGTTTTTT.

The rearrangement joins TRBV2 to TRBJ2-7; TRBD1 matches 9 bases. Germline V gene data show CDR1 as SNHLY and CDR2 as FYNNEI. Trimming at V came to 6 bases and at J to 6 bases, leaving 9 bases not matched to a gene. This CDR3 has 14 residues. This CDR3 reads CASRDPGQGGEQYF. The CDR3 DNA reads as TGTGCCAGCAGAGACCCGGGACAGGGAGGCGAGCAGTACTTC.

The chain carries TRBV7-9 and TRBJ1-2; 10 positions match TRBD1. This CDR3 region has 13 residues. CDR1 is SEHNR and CDR2 is FQNEAQ in the germline V gene (reference sequence). V was pared by 6 bases and J by 5 bases, with 3 bases of the junction left unmatched. In DNA, the CDR3 is TGTGCCAGCAGGGAGGGACAGGGGTATGGCTACACCTTC. Translated: CASREGQGYGYTF.

In this sample, this clone turned up a few times. V is TRBV19 and J is TRBJ1-4; a possible D gene is TRBD1 (6 bases). Trimming removed 6 bases from V and 3 bases from J, with 11 bases in between. The CDR3 is 14 residues long. Germline CDR1 LNHDA, CDR2 SQIVND (reference sequence). CDR3: CASSGQSANEKLFF. CDR3 bases: TGTGCCAGTAGCGGACAGTCAGCTAATGAAAAACTGTTTTTT.

V gene TRBV30 combines with J gene TRBJ2-5; maybe TRBD1 (6 bases). The germline V gene encodes CDR1 GTSNPN and CDR2 SVGIG (reference sequence). CDR3 length: 13 residues. Trimming took off 5 bases at V and 3 bases at J, with 13 bases between the two ends. CDR3 sequence: CAWDRDKEETQYF. The DNA of the CDR3 is TGTGCCTGGGATCGGGACAAAGAAGAGACCCAGTACTTC.

The chain recombines TRBV6-1 with TRBJ2-2; D is perhaps TRBD1 (5 bases). Per the germline V gene, CDR1 is MNHNS and CDR2 is SASEGT. Trimming left V 4 bases short and J 5 bases short, with 8 bases between. This CDR3 has 13 amino acids. Written as DNA, the CDR3 is TGTGCCAGCAGTGGACAGTTGACCGGGGAGCTGTTTTTT. As protein: CASSGQLTGELFF.

This rearrangement joins TRBV5-1 to TRBJ2-7, with a possible D match to TRBD2 (6 bases). The germline gives CDR1 SGHRS, CDR2 YFSETQ. Trimming removed 5 bases at V and 9 bases at J, with 27 bases between. The CDR3 extends over 16 amino acids. Here the CDR3 DNA reads TGCGCCAGCAGACTGAAAGAACAGCGGGTCCACCGTGGGCAGTACTTC. Translated, it gives CASRLKEQRVHRGQYF.

This clone occurred once. The rearrangement joins TRBV6-1 to TRBJ2-7; 8 bases match TRBD1. Germline values: CDR1 MNHNS, CDR2 SASEGT. The CDR3 contains 12 residues. V was clipped by 8 bases and J by 2 bases; unmatched bases: 2. This CDR3 is CASGDRTYEQYF. The CDR3 DNA sequence: TGTGCCAGCGGGGACAGGACCTACGAGCAGTACTTC.

The V and J genes are TRBV19 and TRBJ2-3; D perhaps matches TRBD1 (5 bases). Trimming removed 6 bases from V and 4 bases from J, with 5 bases in between. The CDR3 consists of 11 residues. CDR1 and CDR2 (germline): LNHDA, SQIVND (reference sequence). The CDR3: CASRTADTQYF. CDR3 DNA: TGTGCCAGTAGGACAGCAGATACGCAGTATTTT.

The rearrangement links TRBV2 to TRBJ1-2; 7 bases line up with TRBD1. There are 15 residues in the CDR3. Germline V lookup: CDR1 SNHLY, CDR2 FYNNEI. The ends lost 2 bases at V and 4 bases at J; junction bases unmatched: 7. The CDR3 protein is CASSELRGPIYGYTF. The CDR3 DNA sequence: TGTGCCAGCAGTGAATTGAGGGGGCCTATCTATGGCTACACCTTC.

This chain uses TRBV10-3 with TRBJ2-3; 7 positions agree with TRBD1. V gave up 3 bases and J gave up 5 bases; unmatched junction bases: 8. The CDR3 is 15 amino acids. Per germline, CDR1 ENHRY and CDR2 SYGVKD. The CDR3 bases are TGTGCCATCAGTGAAAGGTTAACAGGGGTAGATACGCAGTATTTT. Encoded protein: CAISERLTGVDTQYF.

The chain recombines TRBV6-7 with TRBJ1-3; D gene uncertain. TRBV6-7 counts as an open reading frame of uncertain function. This CDR3 is 16 amino acids long. V was shortened by 5 bases and J by 0 bases, with 14 bases between the two germline ends. The CDR3 bases are TGTGCCAGCAGTCCCTCCCAGGCACGCTCTGGAAACACCATATATTTT. Amino acids: CASSPSQARSGNTIYF.

The rearrangement links TRBV19 to TRBJ1-5, with 9 positions matching TRBD1. Losses at the gene ends were 5 bases for V and 0 bases for J; bases not matched to a gene: 8. Germline V gene lookup returns CDR1 LNHDA and CDR2 SQIVND (reference sequence). The CDR3 loop spans 17 amino acids. This CDR3 reads CASSLRQGGNSNQPQHF. The CDR3 coding sequence is TGTGCCAGTAGTCTAAGACAGGGGGGAAATAGCAATCAGCCCCAGCATTTT. The complete variable domain, with remaining parts taken from reference TRBV19 and TRBJ1-5, reads DGGITQSPKYLFRKEGQNVTLSCEQNLNHDAMYWYRQDPGQGLRLIYYSQIVNDFQKGDIAEGYSVSREKKESFPLTVTSAQKNPTAFYLCASSLRQGGNSNQPQHFGDGTRLSIL.

Only one count was recorded for this clone. The CDR3 loop is CASFSGRRKEQYF. The CDR3, as DNA: TGTGCCAGCTTTAGCGGGAGAAGGAAAGAGCAGTACTTC. The chain employs TRBV28 and TRBJ2-7, with 9 bases that match TRBD2. Germline assignment: CDR1 MDHEN and CDR2 SYDVKM. The J segment lost 7 bases and the V segment lost 8 bases, leaving 9 bases of the junction unmatched. There are 13 residues in the CDR3.

V and J are TRBV11-2 and TRBJ2-2; TRBD1 is a possible D gene (5 bases). This CDR3 is 16 amino acids long. CDR1 and CDR2 from the germline V gene are SGHAT and FQNNGV. Between the trimmed V and J ends, which lost 0 bases and 1 base, there was a span of 9 bases. Here the CDR3 reads CASSLDGTGNTGELFF. In DNA, the CDR3 is TGTGCCAGCAGCTTAGATGGAACAGGGAACACCGGGGAGCTGTTTTTT.

This clone was seen a few times. V is TRBV7-2 and J is TRBJ2-7, with 9 nucleotides matching TRBD1. CDR3 length: 19 amino acids. Germline CDR1 SGHTA, CDR2 FQGNSA. V gave up 5 bases and J gave up 0 bases; unmatched junction bases: 17. The CDR3 protein is CASSLQRTGTGLGSYEQYF. In DNA, the CDR3 is TGTGCCAGCAGCCTCCAACGAACGGGGACAGGGTTGGGCTCCTACGAGCAGTACTTC. Based on the CDR3 plus reference TRBV7-2 and TRBJ2-7, the full variable domain is GAGVSQSPSNKVTEKGKDVELRCDPISGHTALYWYRQSLGQGLEFLIYFQGNSAPDKSGLPSDRFSAERTGGSVSTLTIQRTQQEDSAVYLCASSLQRTGTGLGSYEQYFGPGTRLTVT.

V and J are TRBV21-1 and TRBJ1-2. TRBV21-1 is a documented pseudogene. The CDR3 length is 16 residues. The CDR3 sequence is CASSNLAGGRNYGYTF. CDR3 sequence (DNA): TGTGCCAGCAGCAACCTGGCGGGCGGAAGAAACTATGGCTACACCTTC.

The chain combines TRBV18 with TRBJ2-7; D is unclear. The CDR3 has 14 amino acids. Between the trimmed V and J ends, which lost 1 base and 7 bases, there was a span of 14 bases. The germline CDR1 and CDR2 sequences are KGHSH and LQKENI. The CDR3 reads CASSPRQAGWEQYF. CDR3 in DNA: TGTGCCAGCTCACCACGGCAGGCAGGATGGGAGCAGTACTTC. Complete variable domain (other parts from reference TRBV18 and TRBJ2-7): NAGVMQNPRHLVRRRGQEARLRCSPMKGHSHVYWYRQLPEEGLKFMVYLQKENIIDESGMPKERFSAEFPKEGPSILRIQQVVRGDSAAYFCASSPRQAGWEQYFGPGTRLTVT.

V gene TRBV7-9 combines with J gene TRBJ2-7; tentatively, D is TRBD2 (5 bases). The V gene lost 6 bases and the J gene lost 6 bases, with 15 bases spanning the gap. Germline values: CDR1 SEHNR, CDR2 FQNEAQ (reference sequence). CDR3 size: 13 residues. CDR3 DNA sequence: TGTGCCAGCAGTTTTTTAGGCGGAGGCGAGCAGTACTTC. Protein product: CASSFLGGGEQYF.

This clone has just a few counts. The chain employs TRBV7-2 and TRBJ1-2; no clear D gene. The CDR3 has 12 residues. In germline, CDR1 is SGHTA, CDR2 FQGNSA. The germline V and J ends were trimmed by 5 bases and 3 bases, with 7 bases remaining between them. CDR3: CASSEMDYGYTF. The CDR3 DNA reads as TGTGCCAGCAGCGAGATGGACTATGGCTACACCTTC. The variable domain in full, with the rest retrieved from reference TRBV7-2 and TRBJ1-2, is GAGVSQSPSNKVTEKGKDVELRCDPISGHTALYWYRQSLGQGLEFLIYFQGNSAPDKSGLPSDRFSAERTGGSVSTLTIQRTQQEDSAVYLCASSEMDYGYTFGSGTRLTVV.

The chain carries TRBV7-6 and TRBJ2-7; 7 bases line up with TRBD1. The CDR3 length is 17 residues. Per germline, CDR1 SGHVS and CDR2 FNYEAQ. Trimming removed 3 bases from V and 3 bases from J; junction bases left unmatched: 14. The DNA of the CDR3 is TGTGCCAGCAGCTTTCGGGCCGGGACAGATAGATTCTACGAGCAGTACTTC. This codes for CASSFRAGTDRFYEQYF.